The clone carrying this TCR beta chain appeared once. These data are taken from a study of T and B cells in COVID-19 patients. CDR3 length: 12 residues. The germline V gene has CDR1 LNHDA and CDR2 SQIVND (reference sequence). Trimming cost V 6 bases and J 2 bases, with 8 bases left between them. TRB rearrangements were amplified by multiplex PCR with BIOMED2 TRB-A/B primers. TCRdb fed the multiplex PCR reads into MiXCR, producing one record per CDR3 protein. The repertoire holds 20,000 to 25,000 distinct CDR3 sequences, with over 25% as singletons. TRB was amplified from about 250-500 ng of blood genomic DNA.

This clonotype originated in a human donor who had recovered from COVID-19. Sequenced sample: blood. The rearrangement links TRBV19 to TRBJ2-7; D may be TRBD2 (6 bases). The CDR3, as DNA: TGTGCCAGTAGGTGGGAGGCCTACGAGCAGTACTTC. Protein sequence: CASRWEAYEQYF.